A single sample is the source of the 23 T cell receptor beta chains below, sequenced in a study of radiotherapy plus CTLA-4 blockade in lung cancer. Some clones are missing from TCRdb's copy, which holds only in-frame ones; the method was immunoSEQ multiplex PCR. The table has about 95,000 clones, 80% to 85% seen once. The sample here was peripheral blood, taken from a patient treated with radiotherapy plus ipilimumab. The source is a human donor with non-small cell lung cancer who had a partial response to radiotherapy plus ipilimumab.

The CDR3 DNA sequence: TGTGCCAGCAGTCAAGAGTCCTGGAACACTGAAGCTTTCTTT. This codes for CASSQESWNTEAFF. The chain uses TRBV7-3 and TRBJ1-1; D not certain. The germline V gene has CDR1 SGHTA and CDR2 FQGTGA. V shed 6 bases and J shed 1 base, with 12 bases lying between them. This CDR3 has 14 residues.

J is TRBJ2-7 and V is TRBV25-1; D may be TRBD1 (7 bases). Trimming stripped 0 bases from V and 1 base from J, with 16 bases between. The V gene's germline CDR1 is MGHDK and CDR2 SYGVNS. The CDR3 sequence is 17 residues long. The CDR3 protein is CASSEYKAAGQSYEQYF. The CDR3 coding sequence is TGTGCCAGCAGTGAATATAAAGCGGCGGGACAGTCCTACGAGCAGTACTTC.

This clone was picked up one time. CDR3 nucleotides: TGTGCCAGCAGCCCCCCGGGGGTGGCAGATACGCAGTATTTT. It codes for CASSPPGVADTQYF. The chain employs TRBV6-5 and TRBJ2-3; possibly TRBD2 for D (6 bases). The length of the CDR3 is 14 residues. Germline CDR1 is MNHEY and CDR2 is SVGAGI. V was clipped by 6 bases and J by 4 bases, with 14 bases between them.

This chain uses TRBV19 with TRBJ2-2; D ambiguous. The CDR3 runs to 14 residues. CDR1 is LNHDA, CDR2 SQIVND, per germline (reference sequence). V was trimmed by 3 bases and J by 0 bases, leaving 5 bases between them. CDR3 nucleotides: TGTGCCAGTAGTATCCCGGCGAACACCGGGGAGCTGTTTTTT. Translating it yields CASSIPANTGELFF.

The rearrangement uses TRBV4-2 and TRBJ2-2; 8 nucleotides line up with TRBD2. J was trimmed by 6 bases and V by 0 bases; bases with no gene match: 9. CDR3 length equals 17 residues. Looked up from germline, CDR1 is LGHNA and CDR2 is YNFKEQ. CDR3 sequence (DNA): TGTGCCAGCAGCCAAGATCAGGGGACTAGTAGGCCCGGGGAGCTGTTTTTT. Protein sequence: CASSQDQGTSRPGELFF.

The CDR3: CASSQESISRTDPNNEQFF. For the CDR3, the DNA is TGCGCCAGCAGCCAAGAATCCATATCTCGGACAGACCCAAACAATGAGCAGTTCTTC. The V and J genes are TRBV4-1 and TRBJ2-1; tentatively, D is TRBD1 (6 bases). Trimming took off 0 bases at V and 5 bases at J, with 23 bases between the two ends. Germline-derived CDR1 and CDR2 are MGHRA and YSYEKL. This CDR3 is 19 amino acids long.

The chain joins TRBV5-4 to TRBJ2-3, with 7 bases fitting TRBD2. This CDR3 contains 15 residues. Germline-derived CDR1 and CDR2 are SGHNT and YYREEE (reference sequence). J lost 3 bases, V lost 0 bases, and 4 bases had no gene match. Here the CDR3 reads CASSLVGGRTDTQYF. DNA of the CDR3: TGTGCCAGCAGCTTGGTCGGCGGGAGAACAGATACGCAGTATTTT.

This sequence joins TRBV27 and TRBJ1-3, with D possibly being TRBD1 (6 bases). Germline values: CDR1 MNHEY, CDR2 SMNVEV (reference sequence). Trimming took 4 bases from V and 4 from J, leaving 11 bases between them. CDR3 length: 14 residues. CDR3 sequence (DNA): TGTGCCAGCAGTTATCAGGGGACCGGAAACACCATATATTTT. Protein: CASSYQGTGNTIYF.

The J gene is TRBJ2-7, the V gene TRBV25-1; 10 bases map to TRBD1. Germline V CDR1 and CDR2: MGHDK, SYGVNS. This CDR3 comprises 15 residues. With V trimmed by 5 bases and J by 1 base, 5 bases remained unmatched. CDR3 nucleotides: TGTGCCAGCAGTAGACAGGGGGCGCTTTCCTACGAGCAGTACTTC. Its protein product is CASSRQGALSYEQYF.

The chain recombines TRBV5-4 with TRBJ2-5, with 7 bases identical to TRBD2. Germline V lookup: CDR1 SGHNT, CDR2 YYREEE (reference sequence). There are 13 residues in the CDR3. Losses at the gene ends were 2 bases for V and 10 bases for J; bases not matched to a gene: 8. Here the CDR3 DNA reads TGTGCCAGCAGCTTTGGCTCCGCGGGGGACCAGTACTTC. It is translated as CASSFGSAGDQYF.

The chain uses TRBV18 and TRBJ2-5; 7 positions match TRBD1. Trimming at V came to 3 bases and at J to 1 base, leaving 2 bases not matched to a gene. There are 14 residues in the CDR3. Germline V CDR1 and CDR2: KGHSH, LQKENI. This chain's CDR3 is CASSPGQLQETQYF. The CDR3 region has the DNA TGTGCCAGCTCACCGGGACAGCTCCAAGAGACCCAGTACTTC.

The genes are TRBV7-9 and TRBJ2-7; a weak D match, TRBD2 (6 bases). The CDR3 consists of 13 residues. V was cut by 4 bases and J by 4 bases, with 11 bases left in between. The V gene's germline CDR1 is SEHNR and CDR2 FQNEAQ (reference sequence). This CDR3 is CASSSGTSYEQYF. The CDR3 bases are TGTGCCAGCAGCTCCGGGACTTCTTACGAGCAGTACTTC.

The rearrangement uses TRBV29-1 and TRBJ2-5, with a possible D match to TRBD1 (5 bases). Trimming left V 7 bases short and J 5 bases short, with 20 bases between. Germline-derived CDR1 and CDR2 are SQVTM and ANQGSEA. The length of the CDR3 is 14 residues. The CDR3 DNA reads as TGCAGCGCTGGATGGGGCCAGGAAGGGGAGACCCAGTACTTC. Translated: CSAGWGQEGETQYF.

The chain recombines TRBV5-1 with TRBJ1-1; 7 nucleotides line up with TRBD1. The length of the CDR3 is 16 residues. CDR1 is SGHRS and CDR2 is YFSETQ in the germline V gene. Losses at the gene ends were 0 bases for V and 4 bases for J; bases not matched to a gene: 9. CDR3 in amino acids: CASSLGPGGSGTEAFF. In DNA form, the CDR3 reads TGCGCCAGCAGCTTGGGGCCAGGGGGTTCGGGCACTGAAGCTTTCTTT.

The chain recombines TRBV10-3 with TRBJ2-1, with 9 positions matching TRBD1. Germline CDR1 ENHRY, CDR2 SYGVKD. V gave up 11 bases and J gave up 9 bases; unmatched junction bases: 14. The CDR3 extends over 14 amino acids. This CDR3 is CASTAPDRGGEQFF. CDR3 coding DNA: TGTGCCTCGACCGCTCCGGACAGGGGTGGTGAGCAGTTCTTC.

CDR3 region: CASSHSQGADTQYF. The CDR3 bases are TGTGCCAGCAGCCATTCGCAGGGGGCAGATACGCAGTATTTT. The chain links TRBV7-9 to TRBJ2-3, with 7 bases fitting TRBD1. CDR3 length: 14 residues. The germline CDR1 and CDR2 sequences are SEHNR and FQNEAQ (reference sequence). The V and J ends lost 5 bases and 4 bases, in that order; junction bases with no gene match: 6.

The table lists this clone with a few counts. The chain employs TRBV28 and TRBJ1-2; 9 nucleotides match TRBD1. The V and J ends lost 4 bases and 3 bases, in that order; junction bases with no gene match: 6. CDR1 and CDR2 from the germline V gene are MDHEN and SYDVKM. The CDR3 has 15 residues. The CDR3 bases are TGTGCCAGCAGTTCGGACAGGGGTGGGGACTATGGCTACACCTTC. This codes for CASSSDRGGDYGYTF.

The V gene is TRBV19, the J gene TRBJ1-3, with unresolved D. V lost 4 bases and J 2 bases, leaving 9 bases between the germline ends. The CDR3 covers 14 residues. Germline CDR1 and CDR2: LNHDA and SQIVND (reference sequence). CDR3 loop: CASSRGDPGNTIYF. For the CDR3, the DNA is TGTGCCAGTAGTAGGGGAGACCCTGGAAACACCATATATTTT.

This clone was found a few times. This chain uses TRBV5-5 with TRBJ1-5; 9 bases fit TRBD1. The CDR3 is 15 amino acids. The V gene end was trimmed by 3 bases and the J gene end by 4 bases; junction bases not matched to a gene: 5. Germline CDR1 is SGHKS and CDR2 is YYEKEE (reference sequence). The CDR3 is CASSYGQGNNQPQHF. Written as DNA, the CDR3 is TGTGCCAGCAGCTATGGACAGGGGAATAATCAGCCCCAGCATTTT.

This chain links TRBV10-1 with TRBJ2-5; 12 bases are a match to TRBD2. Trimming cost V 6 bases and J 0 bases; bases outside gene matches: 5. CDR1 and CDR2 (germline): WNHNN, SYGVQD (reference sequence). The CDR3 spans 16 residues. CDR3 bases: TGCGCCAGCAGCGCCGGGACTAGCGGGTACCAAGAGACCCAGTACTTC. It encodes CASSAGTSGYQETQYF.

For this clone: Additional DNA sequences in this sample encode the identical CDR3. The chain recombines TRBV5-1 with TRBJ2-3, with D maybe TRBD2 (6 bases). Germline V gives CDR1 SGHRS, CDR2 YFSETQ. The ends were cut back, 2 bases at V and 2 bases at J, with 12 bases in the middle. The CDR3 is made up of 15 amino acids. CDR3 DNA sequence: TGCGCCAGCAGCTTAGGAGGGCCCGACACAGATACGCAGTATTTT. Protein product: CASSLGGPDTDTQYF.

This rearrangement joins TRBV11-2 to TRBJ2-3, with 11 bases that match TRBD2. CDR3 length: 16 residues. The germline V gene has CDR1 SGHAT and CDR2 FQNNGV. Trimming took 3 bases from V and 2 from J; bases not matched to a gene: 4. This chain's CDR3 is CASSFTSGSDTDTQYF. The DNA for the CDR3 is TGTGCCAGCAGCTTTACTAGCGGGAGTGACACAGATACGCAGTATTTT.

The genes are TRBV30 and TRBJ2-6; perhaps TRBD1 as D (5 bases). V was cut by 5 bases and J by 0 bases, with 8 bases left in between. Germline values: CDR1 GTSNPN, CDR2 SVGIG (reference sequence). The CDR3 consists of 14 residues. CDR3 DNA sequence: TGTGCCTGGGACAGATTCTCTGGGGCCAACGTCCTGACTTTC. Translating it yields CAWDRFSGANVLTF.